The clone carrying this TCR beta chain was counted only a few times. The target antigen is unknown. This record comes from a study of cytomegalovirus exposure and HLA in healthy donors. Points from the study as a whole: Per a prior analysis, the majority of TCR beta V segments were productive roughly 87% or roughly 30% of the time. Most CMV-associated TCR beta chains appeared HLA-restricted in a later analysis.

This CDR3 spans 15 amino acids. Germline lookup yields CDR1 MGHDK and CDR2 SYGVNS. The junction had 1 base not matched to a gene; V was cut back by 4 bases and J by 4 bases. The PCR ran on 60 Vbeta and 13 Jbeta primers. The data were produced by immunoSEQ multiplex PCR, yet TCRdb's version contains in-frame clones alone and is incomplete. The repertoire holds some 110,000 clones, roughly 85% seen once, with roughly 23% in the top ten. V is TRBV25-1 and J is TRBJ2-1; 13 bases are shared with TRBD2. The TCR sequence derives from a man aged 25-45 years in good health and CMV-seropositive. Sequenced sample: PBMCs. The CDR3 sequence: CASSGTSGRYNEQFF. The CDR3 region has the DNA TGTGCCAGCAGTGGGACTAGCGGGAGATACAATGAGCAGTTCTTC.